Detailed here is one T cell receptor beta chain. Antigen specificity is unknown. Assay used: immunoSEQ multiplex PCR; TCRdb lists only in-frame clones, some missing. This table holds approximately 12,000 clones, about 80% found once. This sample stems from a study of radiotherapy plus CTLA-4 blockade in lung cancer. General study results and limits: With interferon-beta, early dynamics of blood T cell clones were reported to best predict response. Some TCR clones had been derived from tumors. These clones expanded in peripheral blood after radiotherapy plus ipilimumab.

V was clipped by 4 bases and J by 0 bases, with 5 bases between them. The CDR3 totals 13 residues. Germline V lookup: CDR1 WNHNN, CDR2 SYGVQD (reference sequence). The chain is built from TRBV10-1 and TRBJ2-3, with D possibly called TRBD1 or TRBD2 (5 bases each). The sequencing used peripheral blood, collected from a patient treated with radiotherapy plus ipilimumab. The receptor comes from a human donor with non-small cell lung cancer that progressed on radiotherapy plus ipilimumab. The CDR3 DNA reads TGCGCCAGCAGTGGGGACAGCACAGATACGCAGTATTTT. Its protein product is CASSGDSTDTQYF.